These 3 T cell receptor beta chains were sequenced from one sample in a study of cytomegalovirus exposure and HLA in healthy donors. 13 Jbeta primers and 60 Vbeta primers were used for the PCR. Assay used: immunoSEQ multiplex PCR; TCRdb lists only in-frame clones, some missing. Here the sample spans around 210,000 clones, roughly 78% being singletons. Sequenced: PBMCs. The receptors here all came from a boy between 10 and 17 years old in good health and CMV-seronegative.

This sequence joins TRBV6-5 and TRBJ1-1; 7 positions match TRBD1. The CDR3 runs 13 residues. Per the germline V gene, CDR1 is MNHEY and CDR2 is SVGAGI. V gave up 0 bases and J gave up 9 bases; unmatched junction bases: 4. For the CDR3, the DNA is TGTGCCAGCAGTTACTCCGACAGGGATAAAGCTTTCTTT. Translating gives CASSYSDRDKAFF.

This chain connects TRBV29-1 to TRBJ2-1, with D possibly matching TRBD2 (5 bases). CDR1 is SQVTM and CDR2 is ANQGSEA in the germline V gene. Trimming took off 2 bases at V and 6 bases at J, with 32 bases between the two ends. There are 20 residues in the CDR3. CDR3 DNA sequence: TGCAGCGTTGAAATCAACATGGAATCACAGTCGGGGTGGTGGGGCAATGAGCAGTTCTTC. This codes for CSVEINMESQSGWWGNEQFF.

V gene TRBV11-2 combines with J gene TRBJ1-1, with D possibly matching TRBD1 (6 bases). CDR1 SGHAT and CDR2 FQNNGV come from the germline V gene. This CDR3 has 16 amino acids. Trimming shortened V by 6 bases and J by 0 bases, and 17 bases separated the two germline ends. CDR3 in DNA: TGTGCCAGCAGTCTTCGGGGGGCCGAAGTGAACACTGAAGCTTTCTTT. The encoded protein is CASSLRGAEVNTEAFF.